This T cell receptor beta chain was observed in a study of T cell repertoires in cytomegalovirus infection. This clonotype was observed a handful of times. Its antigen is undetermined. TCRdb used MiXCR to reprocess the reads, holding one entry per CDR3 protein. The data contain some 500,000 distinct CDR3 sequences, 30% to 35% of them seen just once; the ten biggest clones take up around a sixth. Germline CDR1 reads SGDLS; CDR2 reads YYNGEE. The CDR3 spans 15 residues. The ends were cut back, 4 bases at V and 6 bases at J, with 16 bases in the middle. The chain has TRBV9 and TRBJ1-4, with D perhaps TRBD1 (5 bases). This clonotype originated in a human donor in good health (CMV status not recorded). Some clones in this sample may be carry-over from other donors' samples. The specimen was cultured PBMCs, collected from culture after CMV antigen stimulation. This CDR3 is CASSPEGHVDEKLFF. The CDR3 nucleotides are TGTGCCAGCAGCCCCGAAGGACACGTGGATGAAAAACTGTTTTTT.